This TCR beta chain derives from a study of shared clonotypes between healthy human individuals. Study details: Samples came from a couple of female and a few male donors aged 18 to 49.

Produced via immunoSEQ multiplex PCR; TCRdb's table is partial and in-frame only. The sample has roughly 490,000 clones, 70% to 80% seen once. The study's findings and limits: Blood alone was sampled, and tissue repertoires likely differ.

Trimming took 2 bases from V and 5 from J, leaving 10 bases between them. The CDR3 is 13 amino acids. The germline gives CDR1 SGHNT, CDR2 YYREEE (reference sequence). This clone occurred once. The antigen is undetermined. Sample: PBMCs. V and J are TRBV5-4 and TRBJ1-1; D is unresolved. This receptor was obtained from a woman aged 40 to 50 in good health. Some clones in this sample may be carry-over from other donors' samples. CDR3 protein: CASSFRGRTEAFF. CDR3 bases: TGTGCCAGCAGCTTCCGCGGAAGAACTGAAGCTTTCTTT.